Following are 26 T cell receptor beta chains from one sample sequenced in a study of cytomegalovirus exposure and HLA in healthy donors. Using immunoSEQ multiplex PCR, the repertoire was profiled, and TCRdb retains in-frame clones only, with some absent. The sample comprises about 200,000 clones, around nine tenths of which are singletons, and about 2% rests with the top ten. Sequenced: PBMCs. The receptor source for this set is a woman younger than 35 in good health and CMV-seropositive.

The CDR3 spells CASSPWGTSGSQETQYF. The DNA of the CDR3 is TGCGCCAGCAGCCCCTGGGGGACCAGCGGGAGCCAAGAGACCCAGTACTTC. The genes are TRBV4-1 and TRBJ2-5; 8 bases are a match to TRBD2. This CDR3 has 17 residues. CDR1 is MGHRA and CDR2 is YSYEKL in the germline V gene. Unmatched junction bases numbered 11, after V lost 4 bases and J lost 1 base.

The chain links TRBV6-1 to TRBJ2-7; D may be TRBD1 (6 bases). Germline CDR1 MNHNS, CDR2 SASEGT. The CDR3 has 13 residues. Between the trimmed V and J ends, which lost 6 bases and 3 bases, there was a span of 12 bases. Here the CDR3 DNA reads TGTGCCAGCAGGGCCACAGGGTTCTACGAGCAGTACTTC. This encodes CASRATGFYEQYF.

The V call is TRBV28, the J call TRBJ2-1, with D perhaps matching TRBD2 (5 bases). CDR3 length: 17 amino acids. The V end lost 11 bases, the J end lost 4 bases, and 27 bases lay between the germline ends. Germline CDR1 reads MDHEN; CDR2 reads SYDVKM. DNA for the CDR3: TGTGCCCCGAAAGAGGCGAACAAGCGGAGCCCTTACAATGAGCAGTTCTTC. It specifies CAPKEANKRSPYNEQFF.

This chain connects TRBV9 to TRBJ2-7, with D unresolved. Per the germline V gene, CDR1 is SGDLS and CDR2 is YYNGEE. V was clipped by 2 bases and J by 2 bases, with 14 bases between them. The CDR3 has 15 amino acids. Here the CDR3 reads CASSVDSLPTYEQYF. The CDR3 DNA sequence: TGTGCCAGCAGCGTCGATAGCTTGCCTACCTACGAGCAGTACTTC.

CDR3: CASSEPIAGGPYEQYF. CDR3 bases: TGCGCCAGCAGTGAGCCTATAGCGGGAGGGCCGTACGAGCAGTACTTC. V and J are TRBV10-2 and TRBJ2-7; 11 bases match TRBD2. The CDR3 length is 16 residues. From germline, CDR1 is WSHSY and CDR2 SAAADI. V lost 2 bases and J lost 4; bases outside the gene matches: 7.

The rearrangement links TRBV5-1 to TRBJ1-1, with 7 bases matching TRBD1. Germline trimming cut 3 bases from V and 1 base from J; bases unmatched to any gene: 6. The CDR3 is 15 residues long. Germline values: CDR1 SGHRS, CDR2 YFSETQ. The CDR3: CASSSSGTANTEAFF. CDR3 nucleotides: TGCGCCAGCAGCTCGTCCGGGACAGCGAACACTGAAGCTTTCTTT.

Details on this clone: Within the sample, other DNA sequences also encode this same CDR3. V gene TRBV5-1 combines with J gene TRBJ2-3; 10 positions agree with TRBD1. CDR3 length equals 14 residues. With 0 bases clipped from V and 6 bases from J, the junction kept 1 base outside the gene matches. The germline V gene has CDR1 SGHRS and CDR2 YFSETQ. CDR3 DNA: TGCGCCAGCAGCTTGGGGACAGGGGGTGATACGCAGTATTTT. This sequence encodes CASSLGTGGDTQYF. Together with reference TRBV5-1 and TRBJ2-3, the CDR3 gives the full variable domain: KAGVTQTPRYLIKTRGQQVTLSCSPISGHRSVSWYQQTPGQGLQFLFEYFSETQRNKGNFPGRFSGRQFSNSRSEMNVSTLELGDSALYLCASSLGTGGDTQYFGPGTRLTVL.

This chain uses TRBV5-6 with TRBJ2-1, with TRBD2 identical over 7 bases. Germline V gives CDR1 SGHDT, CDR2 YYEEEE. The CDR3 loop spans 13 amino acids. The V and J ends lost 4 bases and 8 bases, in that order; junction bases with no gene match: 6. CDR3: CASSLLTSDEQFF. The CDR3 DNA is TGTGCCAGCAGCCTTCTTACTAGCGATGAGCAGTTCTTC.

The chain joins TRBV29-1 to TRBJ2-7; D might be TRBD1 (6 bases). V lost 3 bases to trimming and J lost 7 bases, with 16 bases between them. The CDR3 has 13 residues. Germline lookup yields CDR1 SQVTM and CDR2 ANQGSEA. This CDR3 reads CSVEGATPGEQYF. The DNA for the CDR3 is TGCAGCGTTGAGGGGGCTACTCCGGGAGAGCAGTACTTC.

This CDR3 is CSVDAQGDYGYTF. The CDR3 nucleotides read TGCAGCGTTGATGCACAGGGGGACTATGGCTACACCTTC. This sequence joins TRBV29-1 and TRBJ1-2, with 8 bases identical to TRBD1. The junction had 3 bases not matched to a gene; V was cut back by 3 bases and J by 3 bases. The CDR3 loop spans 13 amino acids. In germline, CDR1 is SQVTM, CDR2 ANQGSEA.

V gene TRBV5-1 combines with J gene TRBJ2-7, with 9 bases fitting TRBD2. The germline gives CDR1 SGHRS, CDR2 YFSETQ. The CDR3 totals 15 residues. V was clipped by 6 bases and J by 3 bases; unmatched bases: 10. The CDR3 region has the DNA TGCGCCAGCACCATAGCGGGAGAAGCGTTCTACGAGCAGTACTTC. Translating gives CASTIAGEAFYEQYF.

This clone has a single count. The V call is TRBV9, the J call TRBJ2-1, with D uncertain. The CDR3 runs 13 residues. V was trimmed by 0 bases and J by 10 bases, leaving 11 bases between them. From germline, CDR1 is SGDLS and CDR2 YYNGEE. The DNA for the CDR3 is TGTGCCAGCAGCGTAGTAGCAAATCCGGAGCAGTTCTTC. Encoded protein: CASSVVANPEQFF. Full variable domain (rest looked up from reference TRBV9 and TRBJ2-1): DSGVTQTPKHLITATGQRVTLRCSPRSGDLSVYWYQQSLDQGLQFLIQYYNGEERAKGNILERFSAQQFPDLHSELNLSSLELGDSALYFCASSVVANPEQFFGPGTRLTVL.

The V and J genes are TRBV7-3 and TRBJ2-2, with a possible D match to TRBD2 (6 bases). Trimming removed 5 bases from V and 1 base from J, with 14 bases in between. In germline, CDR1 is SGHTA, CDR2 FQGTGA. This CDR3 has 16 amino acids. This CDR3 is CASSQTGGVNTGELFF. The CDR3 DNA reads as TGTGCCAGCAGCCAAACGGGCGGGGTGAACACCGGGGAGCTGTTTTTT.

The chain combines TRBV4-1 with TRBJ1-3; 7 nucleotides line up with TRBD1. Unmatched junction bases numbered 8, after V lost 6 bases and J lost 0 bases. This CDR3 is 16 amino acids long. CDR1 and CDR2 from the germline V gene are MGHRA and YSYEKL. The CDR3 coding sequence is TGCGCCAGCAGGATCGATCCAGGGGGCTCTGGAAACACCATATATTTT. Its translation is CASRIDPGGSGNTIYF.

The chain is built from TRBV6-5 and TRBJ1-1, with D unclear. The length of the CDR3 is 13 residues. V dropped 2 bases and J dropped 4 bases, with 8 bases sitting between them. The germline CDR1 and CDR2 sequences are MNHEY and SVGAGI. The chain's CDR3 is CASSYREITEAFF. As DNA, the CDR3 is TGTGCCAGCAGTTACAGGGAGATCACTGAAGCTTTCTTT.

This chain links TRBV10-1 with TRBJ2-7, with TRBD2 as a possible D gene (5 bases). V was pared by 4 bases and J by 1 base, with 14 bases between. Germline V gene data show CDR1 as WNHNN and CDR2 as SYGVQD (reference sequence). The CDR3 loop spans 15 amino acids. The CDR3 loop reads CASSVQDGVSYEQYF. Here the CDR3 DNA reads TGCGCCAGCAGTGTCCAGGACGGGGTTTCCTACGAGCAGTACTTC.

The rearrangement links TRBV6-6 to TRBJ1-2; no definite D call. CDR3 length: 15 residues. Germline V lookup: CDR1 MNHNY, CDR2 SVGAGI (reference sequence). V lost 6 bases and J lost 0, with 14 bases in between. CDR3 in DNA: TGTGCCAGCAGCACTTCAGGTTCAACTAACTATGGCTACACCTTC. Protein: CASSTSGSTNYGYTF.

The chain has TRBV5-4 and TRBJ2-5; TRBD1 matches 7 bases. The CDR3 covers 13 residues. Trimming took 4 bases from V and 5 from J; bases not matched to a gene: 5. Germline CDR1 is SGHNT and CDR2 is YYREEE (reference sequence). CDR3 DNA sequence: TGTGCCAGCAGCCGACAGGGCGAGGAGACCCAGTACTTC. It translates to CASSRQGEETQYF.

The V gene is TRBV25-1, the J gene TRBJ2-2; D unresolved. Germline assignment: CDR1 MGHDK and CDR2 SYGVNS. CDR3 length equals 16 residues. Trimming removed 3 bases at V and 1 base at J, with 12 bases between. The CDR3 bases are TGTGCCAGCAGTGAGTACCCGTATAGGAACACCGGGGAGCTGTTTTTT. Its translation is CASSEYPYRNTGELFF.

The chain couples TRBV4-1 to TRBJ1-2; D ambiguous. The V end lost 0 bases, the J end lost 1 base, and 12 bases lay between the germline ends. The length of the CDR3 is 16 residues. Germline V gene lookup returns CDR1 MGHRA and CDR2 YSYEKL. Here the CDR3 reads CASSQERTSGNYGYTF. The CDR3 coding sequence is TGCGCCAGCAGCCAAGAAAGAACCTCGGGTAACTATGGCTACACCTTC.

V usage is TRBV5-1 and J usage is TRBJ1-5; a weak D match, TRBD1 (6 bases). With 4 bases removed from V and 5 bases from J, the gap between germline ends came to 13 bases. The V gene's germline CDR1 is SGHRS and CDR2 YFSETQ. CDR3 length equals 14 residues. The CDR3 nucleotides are TGCGCCAGCAGCCGGGGAGCAGGGGATCAGCCCCAGCATTTT. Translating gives CASSRGAGDQPQHF.

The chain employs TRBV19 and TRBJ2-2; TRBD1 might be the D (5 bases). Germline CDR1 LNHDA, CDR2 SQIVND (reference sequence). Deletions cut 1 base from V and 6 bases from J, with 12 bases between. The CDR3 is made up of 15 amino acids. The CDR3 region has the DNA TGTGCCAGTAGTATAGGGACAAACGGCGCCGGGGAGCTGTTTTTT. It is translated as CASSIGTNGAGELFF.

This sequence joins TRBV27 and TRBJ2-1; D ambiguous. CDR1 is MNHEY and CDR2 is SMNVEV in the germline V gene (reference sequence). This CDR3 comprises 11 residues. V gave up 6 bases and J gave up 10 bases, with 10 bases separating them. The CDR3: CASSSPLEQFF. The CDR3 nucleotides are TGTGCCAGCAGCTCCCCGTTGGAGCAGTTCTTC.

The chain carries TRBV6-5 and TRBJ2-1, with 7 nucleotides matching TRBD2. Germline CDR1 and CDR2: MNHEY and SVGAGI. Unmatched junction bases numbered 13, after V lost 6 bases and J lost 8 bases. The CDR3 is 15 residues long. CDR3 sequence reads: CASSQERAGADEQFF. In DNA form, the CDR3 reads TGTGCCAGCAGCCAAGAACGTGCGGGAGCGGATGAGCAGTTCTTC.

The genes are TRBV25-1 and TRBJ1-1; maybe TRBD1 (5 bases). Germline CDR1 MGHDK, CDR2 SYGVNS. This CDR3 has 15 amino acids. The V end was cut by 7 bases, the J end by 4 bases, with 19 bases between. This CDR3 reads CASIGSIDQGTEAFF. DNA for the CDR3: TGTGCCAGCATTGGGTCGATCGATCAGGGCACTGAAGCTTTCTTT.

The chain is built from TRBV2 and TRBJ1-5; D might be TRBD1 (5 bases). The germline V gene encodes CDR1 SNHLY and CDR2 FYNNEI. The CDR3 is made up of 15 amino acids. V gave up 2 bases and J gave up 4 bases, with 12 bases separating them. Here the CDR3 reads CASSESQGGNQPQHF. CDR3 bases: TGTGCCAGCAGTGAAAGCCAGGGCGGAAATCAGCCCCAGCATTTT.